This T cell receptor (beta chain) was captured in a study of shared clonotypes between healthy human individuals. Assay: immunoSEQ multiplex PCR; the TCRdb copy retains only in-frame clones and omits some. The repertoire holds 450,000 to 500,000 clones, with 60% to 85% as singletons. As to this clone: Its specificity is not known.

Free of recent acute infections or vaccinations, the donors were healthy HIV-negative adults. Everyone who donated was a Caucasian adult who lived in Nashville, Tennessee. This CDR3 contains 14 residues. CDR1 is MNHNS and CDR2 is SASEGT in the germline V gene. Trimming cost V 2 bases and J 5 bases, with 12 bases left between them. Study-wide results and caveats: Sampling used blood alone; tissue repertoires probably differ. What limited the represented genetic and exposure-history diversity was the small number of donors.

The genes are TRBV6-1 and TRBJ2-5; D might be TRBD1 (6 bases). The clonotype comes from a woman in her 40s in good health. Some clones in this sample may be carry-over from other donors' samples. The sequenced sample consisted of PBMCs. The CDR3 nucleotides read TGTGCCAGCAGTGAAAACACAGGGAGCGAGACCCAGTACTTC. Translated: CASSENTGSETQYF.